The TCR beta chain described here comes from a study of radiation and T cells in renal cell carcinoma. The V and J ends lost 0 bases and 4 bases, in that order; junction bases with no gene match: 2. In germline, CDR1 is MNHEY, CDR2 SMNVEV (reference sequence). CDR3 length: 16 amino acids. Measured with immunoSEQ multiplex PCR; TCRdb has only the in-frame clones, and not every one. The sample has 90,000 to 100,000 clones, 75% to 85% seen once. Concerning this clone itself: Its matching antigen is unknown.

General observations from the study: From baseline, blood top tumor clonotypes peaked at 2 weeks post-radiation.

Time point here: blood 4 weeks post-SBRT, at nephrectomy. As to treatment: 15 Gy SBRT to primary tumor, nephrectomy 4 weeks later. The source is a man in his sixties with renal cell carcinoma. Sequencing was performed on blood, taken from a patient whose treatment included radiotherapy and nephrectomy. The chain joins TRBV27 to TRBJ2-1; 11 bases line up with TRBD2. The DNA of the CDR3 is TGTGCCAGCAGTTTATCTAGCGGGAGGGCGTACAATGAGCAGTTCTTC. Its protein product is CASSLSSGRAYNEQFF.